The 15 T cell receptor beta chains reported below all come from one sample, sequenced in a study of OX40 agonist ivuxolimab in advanced cancers. Here immunoSEQ multiplex PCR was the method, and the copy in TCRdb shows in-frame clones only, minus some. The data hold almost 80,000 clones, with 80% to 90% observed a single time. This sample comprised CD4+ or CD8+ T cells sorted from blood, obtained in a trial of the OX40 agonist ivuxolimab. The receptors originated from an adult with an advanced solid tumor such as melanoma, head and neck, liver or kidney cancer.

This clone was observed a few times. This chain links TRBV10-2 with TRBJ2-7, with D unresolved. This CDR3 contains 12 residues. V was cut by 5 bases and J by 5 bases, with 10 bases left in between. Germline loops: CDR1 WSHSY, CDR2 SAAADI. The CDR3 sequence is CASSLESDEQYF. The CDR3 bases are TGCGCCAGCAGTCTCGAGAGCGACGAGCAGTACTTC.

V and J are TRBV28 and TRBJ2-7, with D unclear. Germline CDR1 MDHEN, CDR2 SYDVKM. The ends were cut back, 6 bases at V and 5 bases at J, with 11 bases in the middle. The CDR3 loop spans 12 amino acids. DNA of the CDR3: TGTGCCAGCAGCCCCTTGTGGGACGAGCAGTACTTC. It is translated as CASSPLWDEQYF.

J is TRBJ2-2 and V is TRBV7-9, with 9 bases identical to TRBD1. The V segment lost 5 bases and the J segment 3 bases; nucleotides outside the gene matches: 4. This CDR3 region has 15 residues. CDR1 and CDR2 (germline): SEHNR, FQNEAQ (reference sequence). This CDR3 is CASSQRQGDTGELFF. The CDR3 DNA sequence: TGTGCCAGCAGCCAGAGACAGGGGGACACCGGGGAGCTGTTTTTT. The whole variable domain, filled in from reference TRBV7-9 and TRBJ2-2, reads DTGVSQNPRHKITKRGQNVTFRCDPISEHNRLYWYRQTLGQGPEFLTYFQNEAQLEKSRLLSDRFSAERPKGSFSTLEIQRTEQGDSAMYLCASSQRQGDTGELFFGEGSRLTVL.

The rearrangement uses TRBV4-3 and TRBJ2-1; 7 positions agree with TRBD1. This CDR3 contains 16 residues. V was clipped by 0 bases and J by 2 bases; unmatched bases: 4. Germline values: CDR1 LGHNA, CDR2 YSLEER. The CDR3 spells CASSQERQGTYNEQFF. CDR3 sequence (DNA): TGCGCCAGCAGCCAAGAACGACAGGGAACCTACAATGAGCAGTTCTTC.

The V and J genes are TRBV7-2 and TRBJ2-2; 11 nucleotides match TRBD1. Germline V gene sequence: CDR1 SGHTA, CDR2 FQGNSA. The V segment lost 5 bases and the J segment 5 bases; nucleotides outside the gene matches: 4. The CDR3 extends over 15 amino acids. CDR3 residues: CASSPRDRGTGELFF. The CDR3 region has the DNA TGTGCCAGCAGCCCCCGGGACAGGGGGACCGGGGAGCTGTTTTTT.

The rearrangement links TRBV5-4 to TRBJ1-2, with D possibly TRBD1 on 5 matching bases. The CDR3 is 17 amino acids. The V end was cut by 1 base, the J end by 1 base, with 17 bases between. In germline, CDR1 is SGHNT, CDR2 YYREEE (reference sequence). CDR3 bases: TGTGCCAGCAGCTTGTGGGGGGGTAGAGAGGGTAACTATGGCTACACCTTC. Its protein is CASSLWGGREGNYGYTF.

The chain's CDR3 is CASIRGREQYF. The CDR3 DNA reads as TGCGCCAGCATAAGGGGGCGCGAGCAGTACTTC. J is TRBJ2-7 and V is TRBV10-2; 7 bases are shared with TRBD1. CDR3 length: 11 amino acids. From germline, CDR1 is WSHSY and CDR2 SAAADI. V was pared by 7 bases and J by 6 bases, with 3 bases of the junction left unmatched.

The chain has TRBV11-3 and TRBJ2-5; 12 positions agree with TRBD2. The germline gives CDR1 SGHNT, CDR2 YENEEA. V was clipped by 1 base and J by 0 bases; unmatched bases: 0. The CDR3 loop spans 16 amino acids. The CDR3 region is CASSLGTSGDQETQYF. The CDR3 DNA reads TGTGCCAGCAGCTTAGGGACTAGCGGGGACCAAGAGACCCAGTACTTC.

J is TRBJ2-7 and V is TRBV7-2, with D unresolved. Trimming cost V 5 bases and J 4 bases, with 9 bases left between them. The V gene's germline CDR1 is SGHTA and CDR2 FQGNSA. The CDR3 runs 12 residues. In DNA form, the CDR3 reads TGTGCCAGCAGCCTCACAGCGTACGAGCAGTACTTC. Translating gives CASSLTAYEQYF.

The gene calls are TRBV29-1 and TRBJ1-2; D not resolved. Trimming left V 6 bases short and J 5 bases short, with 10 bases between. CDR1 is SQVTM, CDR2 ANQGSEA, per germline. The CDR3 totals 11 residues. The CDR3: CSVLSIYGYTF. In nucleotides, the CDR3 is TGCAGCGTCCTATCAATATATGGCTACACCTTC. The entire variable domain, with the rest obtained from reference TRBV29-1 and TRBJ1-2, is as follows: SAVISQKPSRDICQRGTSLTIQCQVDSQVTMMFWYRQQPGQSLTLIATANQGSEATYESGFVIDKFPISRPNLTFSTLTVSNMSPEDSSIYLCSVLSIYGYTFGSGTRLTVV.

The V call is TRBV7-9, the J call TRBJ1-3; D call uncertain. Germline V CDR1 and CDR2: SEHNR, FQNEAQ (reference sequence). This CDR3 spans 16 amino acids. V was shortened by 1 base and J by 0 bases, with 10 bases between the two germline ends. In DNA, the CDR3 is TGTGCCAGCAGCTTAGTTGTCGCAAGCTCTGGAAACACCATATATTTT. Its protein product is CASSLVVASSGNTIYF.

This clone has just one count. The chain joins TRBV5-5 to TRBJ2-6; tentative D call: TRBD2 (6 bases). Germline V gives CDR1 SGHKS, CDR2 YYEKEE (reference sequence). The CDR3 is made up of 16 amino acids. V dropped 4 bases and J dropped 4 bases, with 15 bases sitting between them. CDR3 sequence reads: CASSLGGGSGANVLTF. As DNA, the CDR3 is TGTGCCAGCAGCCTGGGAGGAGGATCCGGGGCCAACGTCCTGACTTTC.

The chain has TRBV19 and TRBJ1-2; D is undetermined. The CDR3 is made up of 13 amino acids. Germline CDR1 is LNHDA and CDR2 is SQIVND (reference sequence). Deletions cut 0 bases from V and 7 bases from J, with 9 bases between. In DNA form, the CDR3 reads TGTGCCAGTAGTATAGATGAGCGGGTTGGCTACACCTTC. Protein sequence: CASSIDERVGYTF. The complete variable domain, with remaining parts taken from reference TRBV19 and TRBJ1-2, reads DGGITQSPKYLFRKEGQNVTLSCEQNLNHDAMYWYRQDPGQGLRLIYYSQIVNDFQKGDIAEGYSVSREKKESFPLTVTSAQKNPTAFYLCASSIDERVGYTFGSGTRLTVV.

V is TRBV15 and J is TRBJ1-1; D is perhaps TRBD1 (6 bases). The V gene's germline CDR1 is LNHNV and CDR2 YYDKDF (reference sequence). Trimming took 1 base from V and 1 from J, leaving 16 bases between them. The CDR3 extends over 17 amino acids. CDR3 residues: CATSRGQAIFGNTEAFF. The CDR3 DNA sequence: TGTGCCACCAGCAGAGGACAGGCTATCTTTGGGAACACTGAAGCTTTCTTT. The variable domain in full, with the rest retrieved from reference TRBV15 and TRBJ1-1, is DAMVIQNPRYQVTQFGKPVTLSCSQTLNHNVMYWYQQKSSQAPKLLFHYYDKDFNNEADTPDNFQSRRPNTSFCFLDIRSPGLGDTAMYLCATSRGQAIFGNTEAFFGQGTRLTVV.

The table lists this clone with a count of one. Additional DNA sequences in this sample encode the identical CDR3. The chain carries TRBV11-2 and TRBJ2-5; D gene ambiguous. Looked up from germline, CDR1 is SGHAT and CDR2 is FQNNGV. This CDR3 contains 12 residues. Trimming took off 1 base at V and 5 bases at J, with 5 bases between the two ends. CDR3 nucleotides: TGTGCCAGCAGCTTAGGGCGGGAGACCCAGTACTTC. Residues: CASSLGRETQYF.